Sequencing of this T cell receptor beta chain was carried out in a study of T-cell reconstitution after alpha-beta-depleted transplantation in children (dated by TCRdb to 2016 to 2017). Some background on the complete study: Using TCR repertoire profiling, the study quantitatively followed how T-cell immune reconstitution unfolded in children after TCRalphabeta/CD19-depleted allogeneic hematopoietic cell transplantation.

Worth noting for this clonotype: The antigen it binds to is not known. No much larger clone is present one base from it, and per-base qualities are unavailable.

Library preparation was by PCR. Instrument on record: Illumina HiSeq 2500. To normalize quantification of the TCRbeta repertoire, the TCR libraries were built with molecular barcoding that relied on unique molecular identifiers. TCRdb's own reprocessing of the public reads used fastp at Q25 and MiXCR and kept productive beta chains. Identical CDR3 protein sequences are pooled into one entry, listed with their most common genes and DNA. The sample table lists roughly 500,000 distinct CDR3 sequences, approximately 32% of them with a count of one. Less than 2.5% of the sample lies in the top ten. Sequences SGHTA (CDR1) and FQGNSA (CDR2) are obtained from the germline V gene. Unmatched junction bases come to 3, with V trimmed by 1 base and J by 1 base. The CDR3 covers 16 residues, taking in both the cysteine and the phenylalanine. Only CDR3 DNA remains: 48 bases, in frame from the first base.

The TCR sequence derives from a human donor who donated a stem cell graft to a child with aplastic anemia. Source: PBMCs from the stem cell graft donor, taken from the stem cell graft. The chain links TRBV7-2 with TRBJ2-2, with 7 central nucleotides matching TRBD2. This receptor carries the CDR3 CASSLVWTRNTGELFF. The DNA sequence is given as TGTGCCAGCAGCTTAGTTTGGACTAGGAACACCGGGGAGCTGTTTTTT.